This is a list of T cell receptor beta chains from one sample in a study of regulatory T cells in long-lasting Graves disease. TCRdb reprocessed the multiplex PCR reads with MiXCR, giving one entry per CDR3 protein. This repertoire shows about 420,000 distinct CDR3 sequences, about 25% found once; its top ten account for about 26%. Sequenced material: peripheral blood mononuclear cells (PBMCs), taken when the disease was refractory, from a patient treated with antithyroid drugs. These receptors all come from a female donor with Graves disease. Each CDR3 is given with its conserved first and last residue. A D gene is named only where the DNA matches it firmly. A clone size is listed for some rows: how often the clone was seen (once, few, many), or a class if it is expanded.

TRBV5-4,TRBD1,-,15,TRBJ1-1,TGTGCCAGCAGCTTAGTCACAGGGGGGTACGATGAAGCTTTCTTT,CASSLVTGGYDEAFF
TRBV25-1,-,few,14,TRBJ1-2,TGTGCCTGCAGTGACTGGCGCGGTAGTTTCGGCTACACCTTC,CACSDWRGSFGYTF
TRBV12-3/TRBV12-4,TRBD1,-,13,TRBJ1-5,TGTGCCACAGCAGCCAGGGGGAATCAGCCCCAGCATTTT,CATAARGNQPQHF
TRBV19,-,few,15,TRBJ1-5,TGTGCCAGTAGCGAGGGGGGAGGCCGCAATCAGCCCCAGCATTTT,CASSEGGGRNQPQHF
TRBV6-4,TRBD1,-,15,TRBJ2-1,TGTGCCAGCAGTTCGCCGGGACAGTCCTACAATGAGCAGTTCTTC,CASSSPGQSYNEQFF
TRBV19,TRBD1,few,13,TRBJ2-7,TGTGCCAGTACCAAAGGGACAGCCTACGAGCAGTACTTC,CASTKGTAYEQYF
TRBV19,-,-,13,TRBJ1-1,TGTGCCAGTAGAGACGGGTTTCACACTGAAGCTTTCTTT,CASRDGFHTEAFF
TRBV11-2,-,-,16,TRBJ2-5,TGTGCCAGCAGCTTAGGAGTCAGCGGAGCCCAAGAGACCCAGTACTTC,CASSLGVSGAQETQYF
TRBV12-3/TRBV12-4,-,-,14,TRBJ1-5,TGTGCCAGCAGTCACACAAGGGACAATCAGCCCCAGCATTTT,CASSHTRDNQPQHF
TRBV13,-,-,15,TRBJ2-1,TGTGCCAGCAGCGGTGGGGTAGCGGCTTACAATGAGCAGTTCTTC,CASSGGVAAYNEQFF
TRBV3-1,-,many,15,TRBJ1-5,TGTGCCAGCAGCCAAGATAGTGGCAGCAATCAGCCCCAGCATTTT,CASSQDSGSNQPQHF
TRBV29-1,-,few,14,TRBJ1-1,TGCAGCGTTTTCATCGACAGGCGGAACACTGAAGCTTTCTTT,CSVFIDRRNTEAFF
TRBV30,-,few,16,TRBJ1-1,TGTGCCTGGAGTTCCCGAGGGGTGAGACAAGACACTGAAGCTTTCTTT,CAWSSRGVRQDTEAFF
TRBV29-1,TRBD1,-,12,TRBJ2-7,TGCAGCGCTAAGGACAGGGCATACGAGCAGTACTTC,CSAKDRAYEQYF
TRBV6-1,TRBD1,few,15,TRBJ2-7,TGTGCCAGCAGTGATAGAGGACAGGGGGCCCACGAGCAGTACTTC,CASSDRGQGAHEQYF
TRBV12-3/TRBV12-4,TRBD1,many,16,TRBJ2-2,TGTGCCAGCAGTTTAGTCGCAGGGGGTTTCACCGGGGAGCTGTTTTTT,CASSLVAGGFTGELFF
TRBV7-3,-,-,14,TRBJ2-7,TGTGCCAGCAGCTTAACGGGAGTCGGGGGCGAGCAGTACTTC,CASSLTGVGGEQYF
TRBV6-1,-,-,14,TRBJ2-2,TGTGCCAGCAGCCCCAGGCAGGGGATTGGGGAGCTGTTTTTT,CASSPRQGIGELFF
TRBV10-3,-,-,13,TRBJ2-1,TGTGCCATCAAAGCGGACCAATACAATGAGCAGTTCTTC,CAIKADQYNEQFF
TRBV6-2/TRBV6-3,-,-,15,TRBJ2-5,TGTGCCAGCAGTTATGGACCCGCTATACAAGAGACCCAGTACTTC,CASSYGPAIQETQYF
TRBV6-1,-,-,12,TRBJ1-2,TGTGCCAGCGGGACCGCGCTGAGGGGCTACACCTTC,CASGTALRGYTF
TRBV15,-,many,14,TRBJ2-5,TGTGCCACCAGCAGAGATCTTCTGTCGGAGACCCAGTACTTC,CATSRDLLSETQYF
TRBV7-2,-,-,15,TRBJ2-3,TGTGCCAGCAGCTTCACCCATGCAGGGCGGGATACGCAGTATTTT,CASSFTHAGRDTQYF
TRBV7-8,-,-,13,TRBJ2-2,TGTGCCAGCAGCTTAGGACGGGGCGGGGAGCTGTTTTTT,CASSLGRGGELFF
TRBV3-1,TRBD1,few,13,TRBJ1-2,TGTGCCAGCAGCCACCTGACAGGGGACGGCTACACCTTC,CASSHLTGDGYTF
TRBV30,-,-,15,TRBJ1-1,TGTGCCTGGAGGGACCTCGGACGGAATTCTGCTGAAGCTTTCTTT,CAWRDLGRNSAEAFF
TRBV7-2,-,few,13,TRBJ1-1,TGTGCCAGCAGCTTACAACCGAACACTGAAGCTTTCTTT,CASSLQPNTEAFF